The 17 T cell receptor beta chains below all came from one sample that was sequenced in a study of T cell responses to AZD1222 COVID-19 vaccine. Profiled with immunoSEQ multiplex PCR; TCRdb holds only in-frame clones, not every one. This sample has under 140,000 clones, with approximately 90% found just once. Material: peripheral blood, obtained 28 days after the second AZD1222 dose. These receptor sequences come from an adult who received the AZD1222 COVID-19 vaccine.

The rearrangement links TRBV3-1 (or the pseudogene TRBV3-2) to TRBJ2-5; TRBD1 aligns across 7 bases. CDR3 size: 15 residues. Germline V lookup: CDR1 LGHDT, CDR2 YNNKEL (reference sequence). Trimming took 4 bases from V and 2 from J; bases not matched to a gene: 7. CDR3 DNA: TGTGCCAGCAGCCCCTGGACAGGCAATCAAGAGACCCAGTACTTC. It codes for CASSPWTGNQETQYF.

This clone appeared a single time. CDR3 residues: CASSFNQVGQGPNEQYF. Here the CDR3 DNA reads TGTGCCAGCAGCTTCAACCAAGTAGGACAGGGGCCCAACGAGCAGTACTTC. This chain connects TRBV5-6 to TRBJ2-7, with 9 bases fitting TRBD1. Trimming removed 2 bases from V and 5 bases from J; junction bases left unmatched: 14. Germline CDR1 and CDR2: SGHDT and YYEEEE. The CDR3 is 17 amino acids.

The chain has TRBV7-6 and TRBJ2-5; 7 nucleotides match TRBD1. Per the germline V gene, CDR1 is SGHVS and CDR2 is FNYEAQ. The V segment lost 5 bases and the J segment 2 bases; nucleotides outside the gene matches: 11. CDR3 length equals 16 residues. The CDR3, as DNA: TGTGCCAGCAGCGTTATTCAAGGACAGGAACAAGAGACCCAGTACTTC. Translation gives CASSVIQGQEQETQYF.

The DNA of the CDR3 is TGTGCCAGCAGCTTAAAGGAGGCAGGGGGAAATACGCAGTATTTT. It encodes CASSLKEAGGNTQYF. The V and J genes are TRBV7-3 and TRBJ2-3, with 7 positions matching TRBD1. This CDR3 has 15 amino acids. CDR1 is SGHTA and CDR2 is FQGTGA in the germline V gene. V shed 1 base and J 7 bases; nucleotides not matched to a gene: 8.

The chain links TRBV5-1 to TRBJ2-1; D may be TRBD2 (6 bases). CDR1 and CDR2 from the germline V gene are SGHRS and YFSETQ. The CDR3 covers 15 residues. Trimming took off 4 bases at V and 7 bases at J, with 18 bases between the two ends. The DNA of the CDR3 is TGCGCCAGCAGCAGTCTTCAGGGAGGAAGGAATGAGCAGTTCTTC. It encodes CASSSLQGGRNEQFF.

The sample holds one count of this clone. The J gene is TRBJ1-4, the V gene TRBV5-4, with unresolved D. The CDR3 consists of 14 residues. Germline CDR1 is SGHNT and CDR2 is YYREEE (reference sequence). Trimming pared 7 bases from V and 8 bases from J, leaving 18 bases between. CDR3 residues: CASGKMGRREKLFF. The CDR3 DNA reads TGTGCCAGCGGAAAAATGGGCAGGCGGGAAAAACTGTTTTTT.

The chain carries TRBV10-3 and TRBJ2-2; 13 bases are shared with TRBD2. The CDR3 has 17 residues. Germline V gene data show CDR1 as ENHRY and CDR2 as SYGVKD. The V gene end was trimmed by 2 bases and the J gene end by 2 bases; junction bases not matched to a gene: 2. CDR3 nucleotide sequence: TGTGCCATCAGTGAGCGGGGACTAGCGGGAAACACCGGGGAGCTGTTTTTT. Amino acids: CAISERGLAGNTGELFF.

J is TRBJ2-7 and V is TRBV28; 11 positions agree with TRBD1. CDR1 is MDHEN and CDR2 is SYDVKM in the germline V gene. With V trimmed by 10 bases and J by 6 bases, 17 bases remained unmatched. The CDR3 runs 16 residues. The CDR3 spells CATRTGGSTGEREQYF. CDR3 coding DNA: TGTGCCACCCGGACAGGGGGCTCAACGGGAGAGCGCGAGCAGTACTTC.

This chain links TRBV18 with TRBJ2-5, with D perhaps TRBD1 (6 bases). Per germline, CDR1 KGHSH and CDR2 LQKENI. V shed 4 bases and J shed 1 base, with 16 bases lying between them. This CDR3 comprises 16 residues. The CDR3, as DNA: TGTGCCAGCTCACTGAATCAGGGGATGGCCCAAGAGACCCAGTACTTC. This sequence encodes CASSLNQGMAQETQYF.

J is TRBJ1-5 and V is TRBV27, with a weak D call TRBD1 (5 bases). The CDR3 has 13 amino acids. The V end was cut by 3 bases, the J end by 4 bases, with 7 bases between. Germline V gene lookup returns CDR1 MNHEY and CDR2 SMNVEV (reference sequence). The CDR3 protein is CASSFDRNQPQHF. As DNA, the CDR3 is TGTGCCAGCAGTTTTGACAGAAATCAGCCCCAGCATTTT.

The CDR3 is CASSIQGGTDTQYF. The CDR3 region has the DNA TGTGCCAGCAGCATACAGGGAGGCACAGATACGCAGTATTTT. This chain connects TRBV6-5 to TRBJ2-3, with a possible D match to TRBD1 (6 bases). V lost 6 bases and J 1 base, leaving 11 bases between the germline ends. The germline V gene has CDR1 MNHEY and CDR2 SVGAGI. The CDR3 sequence is 14 residues long.

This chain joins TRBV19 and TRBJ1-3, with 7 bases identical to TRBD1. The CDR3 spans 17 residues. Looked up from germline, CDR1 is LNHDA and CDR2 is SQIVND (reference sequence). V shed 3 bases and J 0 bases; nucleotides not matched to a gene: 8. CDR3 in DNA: TGTGCCAGTAGTATTATTGGACAGGCCATCTCTGGAAACACCATATATTTT. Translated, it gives CASSIIGQAISGNTIYF.

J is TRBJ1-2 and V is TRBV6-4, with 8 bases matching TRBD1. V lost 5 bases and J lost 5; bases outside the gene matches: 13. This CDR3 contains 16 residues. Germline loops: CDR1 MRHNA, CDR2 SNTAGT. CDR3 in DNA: TGTGCCAGCAGTCGGACAGGGCCCCCCCACAGTTATGGCTACACCTTC. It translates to CASSRTGPPHSYGYTF.

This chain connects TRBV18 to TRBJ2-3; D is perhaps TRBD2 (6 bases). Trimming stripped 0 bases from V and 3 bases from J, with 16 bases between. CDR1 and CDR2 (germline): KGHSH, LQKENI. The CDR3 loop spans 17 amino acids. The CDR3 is CASSPPAVRGKTDTQYF. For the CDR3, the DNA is TGTGCCAGCTCACCACCGGCGGTTCGGGGGAAAACAGATACGCAGTATTTT. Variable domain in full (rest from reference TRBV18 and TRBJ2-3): NAGVMQNPRHLVRRRGQEARLRCSPMKGHSHVYWYRQLPEEGLKFMVYLQKENIIDESGMPKERFSAEFPKEGPSILRIQQVVRGDSAAYFCASSPPAVRGKTDTQYFGPGTRLTVL.

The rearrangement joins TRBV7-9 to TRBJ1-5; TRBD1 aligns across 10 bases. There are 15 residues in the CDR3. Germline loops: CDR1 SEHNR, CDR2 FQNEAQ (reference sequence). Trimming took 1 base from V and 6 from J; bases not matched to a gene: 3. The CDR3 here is CASSLDGQGVQPQHF. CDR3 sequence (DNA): TGTGCCAGCAGCTTAGATGGACAGGGGGTTCAGCCCCAGCATTTT.

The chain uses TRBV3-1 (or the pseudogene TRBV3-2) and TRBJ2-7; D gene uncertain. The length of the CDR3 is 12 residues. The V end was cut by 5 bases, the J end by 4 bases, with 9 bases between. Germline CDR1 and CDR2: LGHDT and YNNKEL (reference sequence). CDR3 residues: CASSSTGYEQYF. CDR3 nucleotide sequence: TGTGCCAGCAGCTCCACCGGGTACGAGCAGTACTTC.

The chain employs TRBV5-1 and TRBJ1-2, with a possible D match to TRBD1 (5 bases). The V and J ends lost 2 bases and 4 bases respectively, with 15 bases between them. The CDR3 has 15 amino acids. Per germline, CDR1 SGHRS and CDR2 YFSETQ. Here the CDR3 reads CASSFSPTVGYGYTF. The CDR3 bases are TGCGCCAGCAGCTTTTCCCCGACAGTCGGCTATGGCTACACCTTC.